This entry is about one T cell receptor (beta chain). What antigen it recognizes has not been identified. There are no base qualities to consult, and no much larger clone falls within one base. The data belong to a study of blood T cell repertoires in COVID-19 (TCRdb year 2020). A note on the overall study: Collaborator samples came from the United States, Italy and Spain and covered acute and convalescent phases of COVID-19. The prospective study material was composed of cDNA or gDNA derived from T cells, B-cell-depleted T cells, or PBMCs. Deeply sampled blood TCRbeta repertoires from subjects exposed to, actively infected with, or recovered from COVID-19 were included in the dataset. A freely available public database, intended as a resource for researchers studying the immune response to SARS-CoV-2, is where the repertoires were released. The samples were drawn from two sources: the first 160 participants of the ongoing ImmuneRACE study, and 950 to 1,500 subjects contributed by 6 global collaborators. The sample metadata nearly always contained a de-identified subject ID, COVID-19 status, age in years and sex. Where available, HLA class I and class II types were taken from metadata supplied by the sample provider and were not determined by assay-based typing.

V lost 9 bases and J lost 0 bases, and the count of bases not matched to a germline gene is 9. Inclusive of the bounding cysteine and phenylalanine, the CDR3 is 17 residues long. Only the CDR3 DNA stays, 51 bases, in frame from base 1. CDR1 and CDR2, per the germline V gene (reference sequence), are LNHDA and SQIVND. The immunoSEQ Assay, a bias-controlled multiplex PCR, was used to amplify TCRbeta CDR3 regions from genomic DNA. As for the original processing: The number of nucleated cells in each sample was estimated from the amplification of reference gene primers within the assay. Sequence reads were collapsed and filtered to measure the absolute abundance of every unique TCRbeta CDR3 rearrangement. Productive Simpson clonality was computed per sample as the square root of Simpson's diversity index over productive rearrangements. TCRdb retrieved this table from immuneACCESS and kept in-frame rearrangements only. Not all clones are present; in checked studies, unresolved V genes account for under half, and no reason is known for the remainder. That table supplies the V and J calls and clone size; D and trimming were determined from the DNA. In all, the sample holds a few hundred thousand clones, and around 85% of those were seen once. Clones ranked in the top ten supply about 19% of the sample.

Participants in the prospective study were aged about 18 to 90 years, lived in over 20 United States geographic areas, and enrolled through a virtual design. In the prospective study, cohorts were assigned on the basis of participant-reported clinical history obtained from a screening survey and a study questionnaire. Recovered participants in ImmuneRACE Cohort 3 were defined as having two consecutive negative NP/OP PCR tests, clearance from a healthcare professional, or resolution of symptoms. Mobile phlebotomists in the prospective study collected whole blood, serum and a nasopharyngeal or oropharyngeal swab from every participant. Participants in the prospective study had the option to provide additional blood draws and questionnaires over a 2-month period. Before DNA extraction, prospective study blood samples were shipped either frozen or at room temperature. Here is what the overall study found, with its caveats: The quantity of clinical and demographic metadata differed by source and by participant and was supplied without curation.

The receptor comes from a man aged 40-50 years who had recovered from COVID-19. Sequencing was done on a sample of PBMCs or T cells enriched from blood (not recorded which). The rearranged chain carries TRBV19 and TRBJ2-6, and TRBD1 matches 9 of the central bases. The sequenced DNA: TGTGCCAGCGCTCCGGGACAGGGTCTCTCTGGGGCCAACGTCCTGACTTTC. Its product reads: CASAPGQGLSGANVLTF.